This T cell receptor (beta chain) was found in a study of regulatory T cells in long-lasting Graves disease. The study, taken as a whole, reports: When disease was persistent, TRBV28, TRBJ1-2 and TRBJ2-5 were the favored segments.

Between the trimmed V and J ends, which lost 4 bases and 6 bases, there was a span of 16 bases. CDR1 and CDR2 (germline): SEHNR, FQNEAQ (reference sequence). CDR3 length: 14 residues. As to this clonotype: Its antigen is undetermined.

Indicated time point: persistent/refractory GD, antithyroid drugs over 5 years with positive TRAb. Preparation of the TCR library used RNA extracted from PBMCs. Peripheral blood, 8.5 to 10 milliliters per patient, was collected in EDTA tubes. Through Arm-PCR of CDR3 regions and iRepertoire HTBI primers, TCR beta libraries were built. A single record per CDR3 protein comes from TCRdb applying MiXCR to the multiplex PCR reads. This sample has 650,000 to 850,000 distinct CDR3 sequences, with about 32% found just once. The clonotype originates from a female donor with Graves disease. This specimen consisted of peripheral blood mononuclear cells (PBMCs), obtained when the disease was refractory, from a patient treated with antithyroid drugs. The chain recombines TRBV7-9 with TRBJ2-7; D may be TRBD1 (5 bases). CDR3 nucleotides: TGTGCCAGCAGCTCGGACATGATCTCGGGCGAGCAGTACTTC. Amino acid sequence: CASSSDMISGEQYF.